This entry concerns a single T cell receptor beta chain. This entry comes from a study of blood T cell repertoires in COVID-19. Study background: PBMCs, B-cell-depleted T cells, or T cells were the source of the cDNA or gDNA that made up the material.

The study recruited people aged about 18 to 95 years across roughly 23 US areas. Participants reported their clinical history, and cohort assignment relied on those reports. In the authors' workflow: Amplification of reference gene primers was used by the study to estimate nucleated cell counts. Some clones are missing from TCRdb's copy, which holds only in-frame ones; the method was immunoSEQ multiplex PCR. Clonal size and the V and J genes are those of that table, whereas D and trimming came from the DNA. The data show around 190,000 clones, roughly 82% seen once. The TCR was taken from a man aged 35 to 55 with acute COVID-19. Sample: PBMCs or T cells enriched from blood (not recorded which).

The CDR3 is CASSGGGFNEQFF. CDR3 DNA sequence: TGCGCCAGCTCTGGGGGAGGGTTTAATGAGCAGTTCTTC. V usage is TRBV5-1 and J usage is TRBJ2-1; 7 positions agree with TRBD2. The CDR3 has 13 amino acids. Germline V lookup: CDR1 SGHRS, CDR2 YFSETQ. The V segment lost 7 bases and the J segment 7 bases; nucleotides outside the gene matches: 8. The full variable domain, with the rest looked up from reference TRBV5-1 and TRBJ2-1, is KAGVTQTPRYLIKTRGQQVTLSCSPISGHRSVSWYQQTPGQGLQFLFEYFSETQRNKGNFPGRFSGRQFSNSRSEMNVSTLELGDSALYLCASSGGGFNEQFFGPGTRLTVL.